This T cell receptor (beta chain) was recorded in a study of human thymus T cells. Study-wide points: Seemingly biased V and J gene usage marked thymic and blood repertoires.

This clone appeared a few times. Its antigen is not identified. Assay used: immunoSEQ multiplex PCR; TCRdb lists only in-frame clones, some missing. The sample records under 95,000 clones, roughly 95% being singletons. The study used thymus tissue resected during corrective heart surgery. Corrective surgery for congenital heart defects was being performed on the healthy Finnish infants who served as donors. CDR1 and CDR2 from the germline V gene are SSHAT and FNYEAQ (reference sequence). After removal of 5 bases from V and 6 bases from J, the junction contained 6 bases not matched to a gene. The CDR3 is 15 residues long.

This receptor was identified in a girl under two years old with a congenital heart defect but otherwise immunologically healthy. The chain employs TRBV7-7 and TRBJ2-2, with 10 nucleotides matching TRBD1. The sample was thymus tissue. The CDR3 region has the DNA TGTGCCAGCAGCGCCGGGACAGGGGTTCCCGGGGAGCTGTTTTTT. This encodes CASSAGTGVPGELFF.